This T cell receptor beta chain is drawn from a study of blood T cell repertoires in COVID-19. Study as a whole: From the United States, Italy and Spain came samples of acute and convalescent COVID-19. PBMCs, B-cell-depleted T cells, or T cells provided the cDNA or gDNA that made up the material.

Trimming pared 5 bases from V and 5 bases from J, leaving 22 bases between. CDR1 and CDR2 (germline): LGHDT, YNNKEL (reference sequence). The CDR3 is 16 amino acids. Some clones are missing from TCRdb's copy, which holds only in-frame ones; the method was immunoSEQ multiplex PCR. The table shows roughly 15,000 clones, with roughly 79% occurring only once. V is TRBV3-1 (or the pseudogene TRBV3-2) and J is TRBJ2-7, with no clear D. What was sequenced was peripheral blood. The TCR originated in a man in his 60s with acute or convalescent COVID-19. The CDR3 DNA sequence: TGTGCCAGCAGCGGAACGGGTCCAATCTACCTCCACGAGCAGTACTTC. Translating gives CASSGTGPIYLHEQYF.